The rows below give T cell receptor beta chains drawn from one sample of a study of shared clonotypes between healthy human individuals. Clones were read by immunoSEQ multiplex PCR, and TCRdb kept only the in-frame ones, dropping some. Of approximately 1,500,000 clones in the sample, 98% are singletons; the top ten hold around 0.45%. Material for sequencing was naive CD4+ T cells sorted from blood. The receptors stem from a man aged 30 to 45 in good health. The CDR3 runs from the conserved cysteine through the conserved F or W. D genes are given only for firm matches. Size values are once, few and many counts, or a class for expanded clones, and some rows have none.

cdr3_nt cdr3_aa clone_size d_call j_call v_call
TGCAGCGTCGAAGGCGTAGGCTACGAGCAGTACTTC CSVEGVGYEQYF - - TRBJ2-7 TRBV29-1
TGCGCCAGCAGCTTGAGAGGGGGCAGGCAAGATACGCAGTATTTT CASSLRGGRQDTQYF - TRBD1 TRBJ2-3 TRBV5-1
TGTGCCTGGAGTGCAGGGACTAGCGGGAGGGCCATTGAGCAGTTCTTC CAWSAGTSGRAIEQFF once TRBD2 TRBJ2-1 TRBV30
TGTGCCAGCTCACCGGTTTCAGGGAAAGGCTCTGGCAATCAGCCCCAGCATTTT CASSPVSGKGSGNQPQHF - - TRBJ1-5 TRBV18
TGTGCCATCAGTGAGTCCCGACAGGGGTACAATGAGCAGTTCTTC CAISESRQGYNEQFF - TRBD1 TRBJ2-1 TRBV10-3
TGTGCCAGCAGTTTAAACGGGTTGAGCTCCTACAATGAGCAGTTCTTC CASSLNGLSSYNEQFF - - TRBJ2-1 TRBV28
TGTGCCAGCAGCTCCCGTCGTTCCGGGACCAACACAGATACGCAGTATTTT CASSSRRSGTNTDTQYF - - TRBJ2-3 TRBV7-3
TGTGCCAGCAGTGAAACTCCCTACGCGGTCACCGATACGCAGTATTTT CASSETPYAVTDTQYF - - TRBJ2-3 TRBV6-1
TGTGCCAGCAGCCAGCGTGCCGGGGCGTACGAGCAGTACTTC CASSQRAGAYEQYF - - TRBJ2-7 TRBV14
TGTGCCAGCGGATACAAGGGAGGGAGAGAGACCCAGTACTTC CASGYKGGRETQYF - TRBD2 TRBJ2-5 TRBV28
TGTGCCAGCAGTCGACAGGGTGGAAATCAGCCCCAGCATTTT CASSRQGGNQPQHF - TRBD1 TRBJ1-5 TRBV28
TGTGCCATCATCCCTGGGGCTGGGAACACTGAAGCTTTCTTT CAIIPGAGNTEAFF - - TRBJ1-1 TRBV10-3
TGTGCCAGCAGTCCGCGACAGGATCCCTACGAGCAGTACTTC CASSPRQDPYEQYF - - TRBJ2-7 TRBV27
TGTGCCAGCAGCTTAGGCAACTCCTACGAGCAGTACTTC CASSLGNSYEQYF - - TRBJ2-7 TRBV11-2
TGCGCGACCGATTGGGGAAACACCATATATTTT CATDWGNTIYF - - TRBJ1-3 TRBV20-1
TGCAGCGTTGAGTCAGGGGGCGCGGGCAATGAGCAGTTCTTC CSVESGGAGNEQFF - TRBD1 TRBJ2-1 TRBV29-1
TGTGCCAGCAGTTACTCTGGGCCCCACGGGACCCAGTACTTC CASSYSGPHGTQYF - - TRBJ2-5 TRBV6-5
TGTGCCAGCGGATCCCCGGACCGATACACTGAAGCTTTCTTT CASGSPDRYTEAFF - - TRBJ1-1 TRBV28
TGCGCCAGCAGCTCCCTCGCGGGAGGGAGTTTAAATGAGCAGTTCTTC CASSSLAGGSLNEQFF - TRBD2 TRBJ2-1 TRBV5-1
TGTGCCTGGAGTGTGGCGTGGGGGCGCGAGCAGTACTTC CAWSVAWGREQYF - - TRBJ2-7 TRBV30
TGTGCCAGCAGCCCCGGACAGGTCGTTAGCACAGATACGCAGTATTTT CASSPGQVVSTDTQYF - TRBD1 TRBJ2-3 TRBV7-6
TGTGCCAGCAGTTTTGGACAGGGGAGACACGAGCAGTACTTC CASSFGQGRHEQYF - TRBD1 TRBJ2-7 TRBV5-4
TGTGCCAGCAGTCCTAGGGAGAACACTGAAGCTTTCTTT CASSPRENTEAFF - - TRBJ1-1 TRBV7-9
TGTGCCAGCAGCTTAGCGACCGGCGTGAGAGTAGAGCAGTACTTC CASSLATGVRVEQYF - - TRBJ2-7 TRBV7-2
TGTGCCAGTAGTATTAGGACTGGTGAGCAGTTCTTC CASSIRTGEQFF once - TRBJ2-1 TRBV19
TGCGCCAGCAGCTTCAGGACTAGCGGCACTTCCTGGGGCTACGAGCAGTACTTC CASSFRTSGTSWGYEQYF - TRBD2 TRBJ2-7 TRBV5-1
TGTGCCAGCAGCTTAGGAATAGGCTCCTCTGGAAACACCATATATTTT CASSLGIGSSGNTIYF - - TRBJ1-3 TRBV7-9
TGTGCCAGCATTCCGGACAGATTAACAGATACGCAGTATTTT CASIPDRLTDTQYF - - TRBJ2-3 TRBV2
TGTGCCAGCAGCTTCGGCGGGACCTACGAGCAGTACTTC CASSFGGTYEQYF - - TRBJ2-7 TRBV7-9
TGCGCCAGCAGTGGGGTAGCGGGAGGCTACAATGAGCAGTTCTTC CASSGVAGGYNEQFF - TRBD2 TRBJ2-1 TRBV10-1